This TCR beta chain emerged from a study of beta chain features in type 1 diabetes (dated by TCRdb to 2016 to 2019). With respect to the entire study: Mean age, gender distribution, total cell number and subset yield did not differ between patients and healthy donors. A total of 100 million to 140 million sorted cells were examined across all samples, and the number of cells per subset was strongly correlated with RNA yield. In the study, TCRB repertoires of sorted circulating CD4+ T cell subsets from recently diagnosed type 1 diabetes patients were compared with those of matched healthy donors. Naive and central memory subsets were obtained from all 30 or so donors, but regulatory and stem cell-like memory subsets were isolated from only 8 patients and 8 healthy donors.

Germline trimming amounts to 5 bases on V and 0 bases on J, with 3 as the count of junction bases outside the gene matches. The germline V gene sets CDR1 to SGHAT and CDR2 to FQNNGV. Taken from cysteine to phenylalanine, the CDR3 has 14 residues. The DNA shown is the 42-base CDR3, in frame from base 1. The paper as a whole reports these results and caveats: At VDJ recombination sites, type 1 diabetes patients had fewer insertions and more deleted nucleotides, which implies abnormalities in thymic rearrangement. Only small numbers of individuals were included in the HLA sub-analyses, which left unresolved whether HLA type had any influence on TCRB rearrangement. Type 1 diabetes patients showed a moderate but significant shortening of TCRB CDR3 length in all four CD4+ subsets. PCR might favor shorter templates, but patient and control samples were amplified and corrected together, so any skew would affect both groups equally. The naive, central memory and regulatory TCRB repertoires appeared to resemble one another more closely among patients than among healthy donors. Because cDNA was sequenced instead of genomic DNA, highly expressing activated cells could be over-represented, though the groups showed no difference in activation or CD3 levels.

From each donor, a single peripheral blood sample of around 120 mL on average was drawn into heparinised tubes. A BD FACSAria II and a panel including CD45RO, CCR7, CD25, CD127, CD95 and CD27 were used to sort naive, central memory, regulatory and stem cell-like memory CD4+ T cells. All sorted populations exceeded 98% purity. Right away, PBMCs were isolated by Lymphoprep density gradient centrifugation and were stained directly, with no culture step. Samples were stained and sorted in pairs, with one healthy donor and one patient per experiment, so that batch effects were minimized. In the case of this clone: Its cognate antigen has yet to be identified. No base quality values were provided; no much bigger clone lies one nucleotide off.

The entire amount of isolated RNA was reverse transcribed using the High Capacity cDNA Reverse Transcription Kit, so the sequenced TCRB transcripts were expressed ones. Deep immunoSEQ sequencing was applied to naive, central memory and regulatory T cell samples, giving an average of roughly 3.5 million total reads per sample. Sorted cells were lysed in RLT buffer and RNA was extracted with DNase-treated RNeasy Micro or Mini kits, depending on cell number. Each cell subset was processed on its own to prevent cross-contamination, while patient and healthy donor samples were processed together. Using the immunoSEQ multiplex PCR, TCRB sequences were amplified from cDNA into 87-bp fragments spanning the CDR3 region. Sequencing of the amplicons was performed on the Illumina HiSeq platform. The study's processing was this. Synthetic template baselines were used to correct PCR bias computationally, reads within Hamming distance 2 were collapsed together, and singletons that could not be merged were discarded. Reads were aligned against IMGT to assign V, D and J genes, CDR3 length and insertions or deletions at six rearrangement sites. Within each subset, clonotype counts were normalized to sorted cell number, after which true diversity and Gini coefficients were computed with the tcR R package. The overlap coefficient, calculated on TCRB nucleotide sequences, was used to measure repertoire sharing. As a proxy for the pre-selection repertoire, out-of-frame TCRB sequences from naive cells were analyzed. This is the immuneACCESS table as TCRdb keeps it, with only in-frame sequences that have V and J called. A part of the clones is gone; compared with another copy, unresolved V genes explain less than half, and the rest is unexplained. V, J and clone size are taken as reported in that table, and D and trimming were inferred from the DNA itself. The sample contains 330,000 or so clones, around 19% of them found a single time. Jointly, the top ten make up about 0.045% of the sample.

The sequence joins TRBV11-2 to TRBJ1-1, and 7 junction bases match TRBD1. The source of this sequence is a woman aged 18-29 years in good health. The sequenced sample consisted of naive CD4+ T cells from blood. Reading the label with the study, this specimen's cell subset or site is: true naive CD4+ T cells. The nucleotides read TGTGCCAGCAGCCTCGGGACAGTGAACACTGAAGCTTTCTTT. Its product reads: CASSLGTVNTEAFF.